The clone carrying this TCR beta chain was recorded at least ten times. The antigen remains unidentified. Cells sorted as Tregs were CD4+, CD25+ and CD127-/low. Constant-region reverse primers amplified full-length variable regions, followed by semi-nested Nested Universal Primer A PCR. TCRdb re-derived calls from the 5' RACE reads in MiXCR, one entry per CDR3 protein. This table holds 30,000 to 35,000 distinct CDR3 sequences, 25% to 30% found once. Trimming shortened V by 0 bases and J by 3 bases, and 10 bases separated the two germline ends. There are 14 residues in the CDR3. Germline CDR1 SGHRS, CDR2 YFSETQ. Findings and caveats of the study: Tumor Tregs overlapped most with tumor, then blood, naive CD4+ cells.

J is TRBJ2-7 and V is TRBV5-1; no definite D call. The sequencing sample was made of tumor-infiltrating Tregs sorted from the breast tumor. This clonotype originated in a female donor with breast cancer. CDR3 region: CASSLAGPRYEQYF. For the CDR3, the DNA is TGCGCCAGCAGCTTGGCCGGACCCCGCTACGAGCAGTACTTC.